The clone carrying this T cell receptor beta chain was counted between two and nine times. Its target is not known. Trimming left V 5 bases short and J 1 base short, with 8 bases between. The CDR3 covers 12 residues. Germline assignment: CDR1 DFQATT and CDR2 SNEGSKA (reference sequence). A quantity of about 0.5 to 1 ug RNA underwent reverse transcription using random hexamers. TCRdb re-called the immunoSEQ multiplex PCR reads with MiXCR, one entry per CDR3 protein. The table shows around 140,000 distinct CDR3 sequences, with 85% to 95% occurring only once. This specimen belongs to a study of CD8 T cells in Susac syndrome. Notes on the study in general: Where Susac syndrome CD4+ T cell repertoires were concerned, no clonal expansion was evident. That the number of individuals in its TCR sequencing and HLA analysis was relatively small was acknowledged by the study.

Negative magnetic isolation gave CD8+ and CD4+ cells; FACS enriched CD8+ TEMRA. The chain is built from TRBV20-1 and TRBJ2-5, with a tentative D call TRBD1 (6 bases). The sequence was obtained from a human donor with Susac syndrome. Sequencing input: CD4+ T cells from PBMCs. The CDR3: CSARTVQETQYF. Written as DNA, the CDR3 is TGCAGTGCTCGGACAGTCCAAGAGACCCAGTACTTC.